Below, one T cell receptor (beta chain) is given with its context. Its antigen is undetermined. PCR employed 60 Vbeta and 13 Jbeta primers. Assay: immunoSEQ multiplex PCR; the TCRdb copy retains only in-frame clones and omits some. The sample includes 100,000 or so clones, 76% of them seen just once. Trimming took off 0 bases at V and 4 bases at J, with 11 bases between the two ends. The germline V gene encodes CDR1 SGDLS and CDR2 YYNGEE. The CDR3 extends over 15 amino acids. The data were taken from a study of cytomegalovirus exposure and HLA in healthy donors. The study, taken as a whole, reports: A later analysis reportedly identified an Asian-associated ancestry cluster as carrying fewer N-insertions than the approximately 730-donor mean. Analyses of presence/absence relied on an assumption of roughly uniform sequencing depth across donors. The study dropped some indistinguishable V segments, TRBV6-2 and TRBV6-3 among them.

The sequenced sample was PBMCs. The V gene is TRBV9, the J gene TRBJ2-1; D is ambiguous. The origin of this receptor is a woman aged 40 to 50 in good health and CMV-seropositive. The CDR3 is CASSVGGLQYNEQFF. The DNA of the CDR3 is TGTGCCAGCAGCGTAGGCGGTCTCCAATACAATGAGCAGTTCTTC. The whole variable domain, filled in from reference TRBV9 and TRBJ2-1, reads DSGVTQTPKHLITATGQRVTLRCSPRSGDLSVYWYQQSLDQGLQFLIQYYNGEERAKGNILERFSAQQFPDLHSELNLSSLELGDSALYFCASSVGGLQYNEQFFGPGTRLTVL.